These 9 T cell receptor beta chains were all obtained from the same sample, sequenced in a study of metastatic and nonmetastatic thyroid tumors. All patients were treatment-naive before thyroid surgery. TCRdb used MiXCR to call clones anew from the PCR reads. Found here are tens of thousands of clones, about 20% of them singletons; the top ten hold about 3.8%. Material for sequencing was blood. The receptors originated from a male donor with papillary thyroid cancer or a benign thyroid nodule (not recorded which). Some clones in this sample may be carry-over from other donors' samples.

The rearrangement uses TRBV5-1 and TRBJ1-5; D is perhaps TRBD1 (5 bases). The CDR3 loop spans 13 amino acids. Germline CDR1 reads SGHRS; CDR2 reads YFSETQ. With 5 bases removed from V and 4 bases from J, the gap between germline ends came to 10 bases. In DNA form, the CDR3 reads TGCGCCAGCAGTTGGACACCGAATCAGCCCCAGCATTTT. Amino acid sequence: CASSWTPNQPQHF.

The rearrangement joins TRBV30 to TRBJ2-2; D remains unclear. The germline CDR1 and CDR2 sequences are GTSNPN and SVGIG (reference sequence). V was shortened by 1 base and J by 4 bases, with 13 bases between the two germline ends. The CDR3 is 15 amino acids. CDR3 region: CAWSATVSGTGELFF. CDR3 nucleotide sequence: TGTGCCTGGAGTGCCACGGTTTCGGGCACCGGGGAGCTGTTTTTT.

This clone has only a few counts. The chain links TRBV29-1 to TRBJ2-1; 12 bases line up with TRBD2. The V gene's germline CDR1 is SQVTM and CDR2 ANQGSEA. Trimming removed 2 bases from V and 9 bases from J; junction bases left unmatched: 8. CDR3 size: 15 residues. The CDR3 protein is CSVELRLAGDSEQFF. Written as DNA, the CDR3 is TGCAGCGTTGAACTTCGACTAGCGGGAGATAGTGAGCAGTTCTTC.

This clone has a handful of counts. At one end the junction does not follow the germline gene, possibly because of a read error. Distinct nucleotide sequences in the sample also encode this CDR3. The chain employs TRBV6-1 and TRBJ2-6, with a tentative D call TRBD1 (5 bases). The germline gives CDR1 MNHNS, CDR2 SASEGT. CDR3 length: 16 residues. For the CDR3, the DNA is TGTGCCAGCACCAAGAAGGGTTTCTCTGGGGCCAACGTCCTTACTTTC. It codes for CASTKKGFSGANVLTF.

The table lists this clone with many counts. This could be a read error, since a much larger clone is one nucleotide away. This sample also contains other DNA sequences that code for the same CDR3. The J gene is TRBJ1-5, the V gene TRBV29-1; D is perhaps TRBD1 (6 bases). Germline CDR1 and CDR2: SQVTM and ANQGSEA. This CDR3 comprises 13 residues. The CDR3 DNA reads as TGCAGCGTTGGTGTGGGGGGCAATCAACCCCAGCATTTT. This encodes CSVGVGGNQPQHF.

About this clone itself: Compared with germline, one end of the junction differs, possibly owing to a read error. This chain uses TRBV9 with TRBJ2-2; D remains unclear. CDR1 is SGDLS, CDR2 YYNGEE, per germline. The CDR3 is 12 residues long. The CDR3 spells CASSVERGELFF. Here the CDR3 DNA reads TGTGCAAGCAGCGTAGAAAGGGGGGAGCTGTTTTTT.

The genes are TRBV25-1 and TRBJ2-7; D not resolved. The CDR3 has 15 amino acids. From germline, CDR1 is MGHDK and CDR2 SYGVNS. Trimming removed 5 bases at V and 0 bases at J, with 14 bases between. CDR3 in amino acids: CASSSHLYSSYEQYF. CDR3 DNA: TGTGCCAGCAGTTCCCACCTGTACAGCTCCTACGAGCAGTACTTC.

V is TRBV4-1 and J is TRBJ1-1; D not certain. Trimming took 3 bases from V and 0 from J, leaving 8 bases between them. CDR3 length: 14 amino acids. The germline CDR1 and CDR2 sequences are MGHRA and YSYEKL. CDR3 DNA: TGCGCCAGCAGCCACGTCAGCATGAACACTGAAGCTTTCTTT. Amino acid sequence: CASSHVSMNTEAFF.

This clone was recorded at least ten times. The chain has TRBV18 and TRBJ2-3; unclear D gene. V dropped 4 bases and J dropped 5 bases, with 10 bases sitting between them. This CDR3 contains 13 residues. In germline, CDR1 is KGHSH, CDR2 LQKENI. As DNA, the CDR3 is TGTGCCAGCTCACTAACGGATGTAGATACGCAGTATTTT. This codes for CASSLTDVDTQYF.